The 30 T cell receptor beta chains presented below share a single source sample, sequenced in a study of radiotherapy plus CTLA-4 blockade in lung cancer. Libraries were prepared by immunoSEQ multiplex PCR; TCRdb keeps only in-frame clonotypes and omits some of them. The sample records roughly 57,000 clones, 70% to 85% being singletons. The specimen comprised peripheral blood, sampled from a patient treated with radiotherapy plus ipilimumab. Receptor source: a human donor with non-small cell lung cancer whose response to radiotherapy plus ipilimumab could not be evaluated.

The chain links TRBV7-2 to TRBJ2-3; 7 bases align to TRBD1. This CDR3 is built from 14 residues. From germline, CDR1 is SGHTA and CDR2 FQGNSA. With 3 bases clipped from V and 4 bases from J, the junction kept 4 bases outside the gene matches. The CDR3 here is CASSFRQGADTQYF. DNA for the CDR3: TGTGCCAGCAGCTTTCGTCAGGGGGCAGATACGCAGTATTTT.

The chain uses TRBV7-9 and TRBJ2-2; 9 positions agree with TRBD1. J gave up 2 bases and V 5 bases, and 9 bases lay outside the gene matches. CDR3 size: 17 residues. The germline V gene encodes CDR1 SEHNR and CDR2 FQNEAQ (reference sequence). The CDR3 spells CASSGGGQGYNTGELFF. CDR3 sequence (DNA): TGTGCCAGCAGCGGCGGGGGACAGGGCTATAACACCGGGGAGCTGTTTTTT.

The chain has TRBV19 and TRBJ2-3; perhaps TRBD2 as D (7 bases). V shed 3 bases and J shed 0 bases, with 22 bases lying between them. CDR3 length equals 19 residues. Germline V gene lookup returns CDR1 LNHDA and CDR2 SQIVND (reference sequence). CDR3 DNA: TGTGCCAGTAGTATTTACGGGGCGCGGGGGCAGGCTAGCACAGATACGCAGTATTTT. It yields the protein CASSIYGARGQASTDTQYF.

This chain connects TRBV5-5 to TRBJ2-5; no reliable D call. Germline V gives CDR1 SGHKS, CDR2 YYEKEE (reference sequence). The CDR3 sequence is 14 residues long. Trimming left V 0 bases short and J 1 base short, with 7 bases between. In DNA form, the CDR3 reads TGTGCCAGCAGCTTGGGCCACAGCCAAGAGACCCAGTACTTC. Translation gives CASSLGHSQETQYF.

CDR3: CASRGLAGGQRNEQFF. CDR3 coding DNA: TGTGCCAGTAGAGGACTAGCGGGGGGGCAGAGAAATGAGCAGTTCTTC. This sequence joins TRBV19 and TRBJ2-1, with 15 positions matching TRBD2. The CDR3 is 16 residues long. Trimming took 6 bases from V and 7 from J; bases not matched to a gene: 7. CDR1 is LNHDA, CDR2 SQIVND, per germline (reference sequence).

The V call is TRBV4-1, the J call TRBJ2-7, with 7 nucleotides matching TRBD1. Germline loops: CDR1 MGHRA, CDR2 YSYEKL. The CDR3 is made up of 14 amino acids. The V segment lost 1 base and the J segment 4 bases; nucleotides outside the gene matches: 4. The CDR3 is CASSQVTGSYEQYF. The CDR3 DNA reads TGCGCCAGCAGCCAAGTGACAGGGTCTTACGAGCAGTACTTC.

The CDR3 loop reads CASSPGAGGTDTQYF. In DNA, the CDR3 is TGTGCCAGCAGCCCAGGAGCGGGAGGCACAGATACGCAGTATTTT. The V and J genes are TRBV7-2 and TRBJ2-3; the match to TRBD2 covers 8 bases. The germline V gene has CDR1 SGHTA and CDR2 FQGNSA. The CDR3 extends over 15 amino acids. The V gene end was trimmed by 5 bases and the J gene end by 1 base; junction bases not matched to a gene: 5.

V is TRBV7-2 and J is TRBJ2-5; the D gene is possibly TRBD1 (5 bases). Germline V gene data show CDR1 as SGHTA and CDR2 as FQGNSA. The CDR3 consists of 13 residues. Trimming left V 4 bases short and J 4 bases short, with 10 bases between. The CDR3 is CASSSSDIETQYF. The CDR3 DNA reads TGTGCCAGCAGCTCCTCGGACATAGAGACCCAGTACTTC.

This chain joins TRBV5-6 and TRBJ2-7; TRBD2 is a possible D gene (6 bases). V was cut by 2 bases and J by 3 bases, with 12 bases left in between. The germline V gene has CDR1 SGHDT and CDR2 YYEEEE. The CDR3 extends over 14 amino acids. CDR3: CASSLSLAHYEQYF. The CDR3 DNA follows: TGTGCCAGCAGCTTATCACTAGCCCACTACGAGCAGTACTTC.

This sequence joins TRBV4-2 and TRBJ2-5; a weak D match, TRBD2 (5 bases). In germline, CDR1 is LGHNA, CDR2 YNFKEQ. V was cut by 0 bases and J by 5 bases, with 13 bases left in between. The CDR3 is 15 residues long. CDR3 loop: CASSQDLRVVETQYF. The CDR3 nucleotides read TGTGCCAGCAGCCAAGATTTGAGGGTAGTGGAGACCCAGTACTTC.

This sequence joins TRBV5-4 and TRBJ2-7; 10 bases align to TRBD2. CDR3 length equals 16 residues. J lost 3 bases, V lost 2 bases, and 8 bases had no gene match. The germline V gene has CDR1 SGHNT and CDR2 YYREEE (reference sequence). The CDR3 DNA sequence: TGTGCCAGCAGCTTCGGAGGGCTAGCGGGGGTCTACGAGCAGTACTTC. This encodes CASSFGGLAGVYEQYF.

The chain uses TRBV11-2 and TRBJ2-7; 10 bases align to TRBD2. The CDR3 is 15 residues long. Germline V gene data show CDR1 as SGHAT and CDR2 as FQNNGV. After removal of 6 bases from V and 2 bases from J, the junction contained 7 bases not matched to a gene. CDR3 sequence (DNA): TGTGCCAGCAGTCTCGGACTAGCGGCTACCTACGAGCAGTACTTC. This codes for CASSLGLAATYEQYF.

This clone has just a few counts. J is TRBJ2-1 and V is TRBV7-2; 10 bases are shared with TRBD2. The CDR3 has 17 amino acids. The ends lost 6 bases at V and 4 bases at J; junction bases unmatched: 12. Germline V gene sequence: CDR1 SGHTA, CDR2 FQGNSA. The DNA for the CDR3 is TGTGCCAGCAGTTCTATTTCGGGACTAGCGAGTTACAATGAGCAGTTCTTC. Amino acid sequence: CASSSISGLASYNEQFF.

CDR3 sequence: CASRGLARGLYSYEQYF. The CDR3 bases are TGTGCCAGCCGAGGACTAGCGAGAGGTTTGTATTCCTACGAGCAGTACTTC. The chain has TRBV2 and TRBJ2-7; TRBD2 matches 9 bases. There are 17 residues in the CDR3. The V gene's germline CDR1 is SNHLY and CDR2 FYNNEI. Unmatched junction bases numbered 15, after V lost 8 bases and J lost 1 base. The full variable domain, rest sourced from reference TRBV2 and TRBJ2-7, is EPEVTQTPSHQVTQMGQEVILRCVPISNHLYFYWYRQILGQKVEFLVSFYNNEISEKSEIFDDQFSVERPDGSNFTLKIRSTKLEDSAMYFCASRGLARGLYSYEQYFGPGTRLTVT.

The V and J genes are TRBV12-5 and TRBJ1-3; no reliable D call. V was clipped by 4 bases and J by 0 bases, with 4 bases between them. The CDR3 extends over 13 amino acids. The germline CDR1 and CDR2 sequences are LGHNT and FRNRAP. DNA for the CDR3: TGTGCTAGTGGTTACTACTCTGGAAACACCATATATTTT. Its translation is CASGYYSGNTIYF.

The CDR3 coding sequence is TGTGCCAGCAGCTTAGAGGGGGCAGGGTCGGTGTTTTTT. This encodes CASSLEGAGSVFF. The rearrangement links TRBV11-2 to TRBJ1-4; maybe TRBD1 (6 bases). Trimming cost V 0 bases and J 15 bases, with 14 bases left between them. The CDR3 consists of 13 residues. The germline gives CDR1 SGHAT, CDR2 FQNNGV.

In its sample, this clone was seen once. The rearrangement uses TRBV28 and TRBJ1-2; the D gene is possibly TRBD1 (6 bases). This CDR3 spans 18 amino acids. CDR1 and CDR2 (germline): MDHEN, SYDVKM. The V end lost 6 bases, the J end lost 1 base, and 24 bases lay between the germline ends. The CDR3 region is CASSPTGYRVVFNYGYTF. DNA of the CDR3: TGTGCCAGCAGCCCGACCGGGTACAGGGTCGTTTTTAACTATGGCTACACCTTC.

This clone came up a few times. The chain links TRBV21-1 to TRBJ1-5; the table's D call of TRBD1 was not tested on the DNA. TRBV21-1 is termed a pseudogene. The CDR3 runs to 14 residues. This CDR3 reads CASTWDSSNQPQHF. In DNA form, the CDR3 reads TGTGCCAGCACATGGGACAGCTCCAATCAGCCCCAGCATTTT.

The V and J genes are TRBV4-1 and TRBJ1-4, with D maybe TRBD1 (6 bases). Deletions cut 0 bases from V and 7 bases from J, with 15 bases between. The CDR3 contains 16 residues. Germline CDR1 reads MGHRA; CDR2 reads YSYEKL. The CDR3 sequence: CASSQDRNRVTEKLFF. In DNA, the CDR3 is TGCGCCAGCAGCCAAGATCGCAACAGGGTGACTGAAAAACTGTTTTTT.

On this clone itself: This CDR3 fails to terminate in the conserved phenylalanine or tryptophan, so it likely reflects a read error. Because the CDR3's place on the DNA is in doubt, the DNA is left out and the CDR3 is given as listed by TCRdb. The rearrangement joins TRBV28 to TRBJ2-7; the DNA was not compared with TRBD2, the D call given in the table. The CDR3 is 12 residues long, ends included. Germline assignment: CDR1 MDHEN and CDR2 SYDVKM. The CDR3 reads CASSSNGGYEQL.

The rearrangement links TRBV7-9 to TRBJ1-2; 7 nucleotides agree with TRBD1. CDR1 and CDR2 from the germline V gene are SEHNR and FQNEAQ (reference sequence). This CDR3 region has 13 residues. The V and J ends lost 5 bases and 4 bases, in that order; junction bases with no gene match: 4. CDR3 in amino acids: CASSPQGVYGYTF. Here the CDR3 DNA reads TGTGCCAGCAGCCCGCAGGGGGTCTATGGCTACACCTTC.

The J gene is TRBJ2-1, the V gene TRBV11-2; D is uncertain. Trimming cost V 4 bases and J 5 bases, with 9 bases left between them. Germline V gene data show CDR1 as SGHAT and CDR2 as FQNNGV. The CDR3 loop spans 13 amino acids. CDR3 in DNA: TGTGCCAGCAGCTCCTATGAGAACAATGAGCAGTTCTTC. This gives the protein CASSSYENNEQFF.

The rearrangement uses TRBV5-1 and TRBJ2-3, with D tentatively TRBD2 (6 bases). V was cut by 0 bases and J by 0 bases, with 8 bases left in between. Per the germline V gene, CDR1 is SGHRS and CDR2 is YFSETQ. The CDR3 runs to 15 residues. Here the CDR3 DNA reads TGCGCCAGCAGCTTGGGGAGCGGGAGCACAGATACGCAGTATTTT. Its protein is CASSLGSGSTDTQYF.

This chain joins TRBV9 and TRBJ2-3, with no clear D. Germline CDR1 is SGDLS and CDR2 is YYNGEE. Between the trimmed V and J ends, which lost 4 bases and 5 bases, there was a span of 11 bases. This CDR3 region has 13 residues. The CDR3 is CASSPPTRDTQYF. For the CDR3, the DNA is TGTGCCAGCAGCCCCCCCACTCGAGATACGCAGTATTTT.

V usage is TRBV6-5 and J usage is TRBJ2-5; no reliable D call. CDR1 MNHEY and CDR2 SVGAGI come from the germline V gene. V lost 2 bases and J 3 bases, leaving 16 bases between the germline ends. The CDR3 is 16 amino acids. The CDR3 DNA follows: TGTGCCAGCAGTTACACCCAACTCGACGGAGAAGAGACCCAGTACTTC. Its translation: CASSYTQLDGEETQYF.

Here the CDR3 DNA reads TGTGCCAGCAGCTTCATGGGGACTAGCGGAGCATCAGATACGCAGTATTTT. Its protein is CASSFMGTSGASDTQYF. The chain joins TRBV7-2 to TRBJ2-3; the match to TRBD2 covers 11 bases. V was pared by 3 bases and J by 4 bases, with 9 bases of the junction left unmatched. The V gene's germline CDR1 is SGHTA and CDR2 FQGNSA. There are 17 residues in the CDR3.

The chain uses TRBV9 and TRBJ2-5; 9 positions match TRBD2. The CDR3 length is 17 residues. Trimming removed 6 bases from V and 5 bases from J; junction bases left unmatched: 17. In germline, CDR1 is SGDLS, CDR2 YYNGEE. For the CDR3, the DNA is TGTGCCAGCACCCGCTACGGAAGCGGGGGGAGCGGGGAGACCCAGTACTTC. Translating it yields CASTRYGSGGSGETQYF.

This clone has only a few counts. This chain joins TRBV9 and TRBJ2-3; D gene uncertain. CDR3 length equals 16 residues. Per the germline V gene, CDR1 is SGDLS and CDR2 is YYNGEE. V gave up 0 bases and J gave up 1 base, with 12 bases separating them. CDR3 amino acids: CASSVGPGAGTDTQYF. The CDR3 DNA reads TGTGCCAGCAGCGTAGGTCCGGGTGCTGGCACAGATACGCAGTATTTT.

The J gene is TRBJ1-5, the V gene TRBV19, with D uncertain. The V gene lost 9 bases and the J gene lost 2 bases, with 14 bases spanning the gap. The germline gives CDR1 LNHDA, CDR2 SQIVND (reference sequence). This CDR3 region has 14 residues. The DNA for the CDR3 is TGTGCCAGCCAGCTTGGGCGAGGCAATCAGCCCCAGCATTTT. Protein product: CASQLGRGNQPQHF.

The chain carries TRBV5-1 and TRBJ2-5; 8 nucleotides line up with TRBD1. The V gene's germline CDR1 is SGHRS and CDR2 YFSETQ. V was clipped by 2 bases and J by 2 bases; unmatched bases: 5. The CDR3 totals 15 residues. CDR3 bases: TGCGCCAGCAGCTTCGGACAGGGCCCGCAAGAGACCCAGTACTTC. Its translation: CASSFGQGPQETQYF. The full variable domain, rest sourced from reference TRBV5-1 and TRBJ2-5, is KAGVTQTPRYLIKTRGQQVTLSCSPISGHRSVSWYQQTPGQGLQFLFEYFSETQRNKGNFPGRFSGRQFSNSRSEMNVSTLELGDSALYLCASSFGQGPQETQYFGPGTRLLVL.